The 29 T cell receptor beta chains in this list originate from one sample, sequenced in a study of Tregs in tolerant kidney transplant recipients. The table came from immunoSEQ multiplex PCR; TCRdb's copy has only in-frame clones and leaves some out. Of approximately 260,000 clones in the sample, about 80% were seen once. The sequenced sample was CD4+ T cells from blood. These receptors came from a human donor in good health.

The chain recombines TRBV27 with TRBJ1-2, with TRBD1 matching over 7 bases. Germline CDR1 and CDR2: MNHEY and SMNVEV (reference sequence). This CDR3 has 15 residues. The V segment lost 5 bases and the J segment 4 bases; nucleotides outside the gene matches: 10. This chain's CDR3 is CASSPIQGTGYGYTF. DNA for the CDR3: TGTGCCAGCAGTCCCATACAGGGGACGGGCTATGGCTACACCTTC.

The chain carries TRBV5-1 and TRBJ2-2; TRBD2 matches at 7 bases. The junction had 7 bases not matched to a gene; V was cut back by 0 bases and J by 2 bases. The CDR3 loop spans 17 amino acids. Germline-derived CDR1 and CDR2 are SGHRS and YFSETQ. The CDR3 DNA follows: TGCGCCAGCAGCTTGGAGTTAGCGGGTGAAAACACCGGGGAGCTGTTTTTT. It codes for CASSLELAGENTGELFF.

This clone was observed a single time. CDR3 DNA sequence: TGCGCCAGCAGCCAAGTTGTACCGGAGCATAAGTACTTC. This encodes CASSQVVPEHKYF. The chain links TRBV4-1 to TRBJ2-5, with D unresolved. Trimming removed 1 base at V and 12 bases at J, with 15 bases between. Germline V gene data show CDR1 as MGHRA and CDR2 as YSYEKL. The CDR3 spans 13 residues.

The rearrangement joins TRBV5-5 to TRBJ1-1; D gene ambiguous. Trimming removed 3 bases at V and 3 bases at J, with 9 bases between. Germline V lookup: CDR1 SGHKS, CDR2 YYEKEE (reference sequence). The CDR3 covers 13 residues. Here the CDR3 reads CASSWAMDTEAFF. As DNA, the CDR3 is TGTGCCAGCAGCTGGGCGATGGACACTGAAGCTTTCTTT.

This clone was counted once. The chain carries TRBV10-3 and TRBJ1-1; possible D gene TRBD1, 6 bases. The CDR3 runs 13 residues. With 8 bases removed from V and 0 bases from J, the gap between germline ends came to 10 bases. Per the germline V gene, CDR1 is ENHRY and CDR2 is SYGVKD. CDR3 protein: CAIQDRLNTEAFF. The CDR3 nucleotides are TGTGCCATCCAGGACAGATTGAACACTGAAGCTTTCTTT.

The V and J genes are TRBV18 and TRBJ2-7; weak D call: TRBD1 (6 bases). In germline, CDR1 is KGHSH, CDR2 LQKENI. Deletions cut 5 bases from V and 5 bases from J, with 13 bases between. This CDR3 has 13 amino acids. CDR3 sequence: CASSSRDINEQYF. As DNA, the CDR3 is TGTGCCAGCTCATCTAGGGACATAAACGAGCAGTACTTC.

This chain links TRBV5-1 with TRBJ2-7; unclear D gene. The germline gives CDR1 SGHRS, CDR2 YFSETQ. The CDR3 has 15 residues. V lost 7 bases to trimming and J lost 0 bases, with 17 bases between them. CDR3 coding DNA: TGCGCCAGCCGCCGGATGGGCACGAGCTCCTACGAGCAGTACTTC. This codes for CASRRMGTSSYEQYF.

The rearrangement joins TRBV5-8 to TRBJ2-2, with 9 bases that match TRBD1. Unmatched junction bases numbered 10, after V lost 9 bases and J lost 4 bases. Germline-derived CDR1 and CDR2 are SGHTS and YDEGEE. This CDR3 has 15 amino acids. CDR3 sequence: CAIRRTGVVTGELFF. The CDR3 nucleotides read TGTGCCATCAGAAGGACAGGGGTGGTCACCGGGGAGCTGTTTTTT.

This chain connects TRBV29-1 to TRBJ1-2, with D possibly TRBD1 on 5 matching bases. The CDR3 runs to 16 residues. Between the trimmed V and J ends, which lost 2 bases and 4 bases, there was a span of 20 bases. CDR1 is SQVTM and CDR2 is ANQGSEA in the germline V gene. The CDR3 DNA reads as TGCAGCGTTGAAACCCCCCGCCCCCGGCAGGGCTATGGCTACACCTTC. The encoded protein is CSVETPRPRQGYGYTF.

The chain employs TRBV21-1 and TRBJ2-3; whether TRBD2, the table's D call, matches the DNA was not checked. TRBV21-1 is a recognized pseudogene. This CDR3 is built from 17 residues. This CDR3 is CASSLLQGLEGTDTQYF. For the CDR3, the DNA is TGTGCCAGCAGCCTGCTCCAGGGACTGGAGGGGACAGATACGCAGTATTTT.

This chain connects TRBV7-2 to TRBJ2-1, with TRBD2 identical over 9 bases. CDR1 is SGHTA and CDR2 is FQGNSA in the germline V gene. CDR3 length: 15 residues. V dropped 0 bases and J dropped 7; count of bases not matched to a gene: 4. CDR3 protein: CASSLASGSQNEQFF. Written as DNA, the CDR3 is TGTGCCAGCAGCTTAGCTAGCGGGAGTCAGAATGAGCAGTTCTTC. Full variable domain (rest looked up from reference TRBV7-2 and TRBJ2-1): GAGVSQSPSNKVTEKGKDVELRCDPISGHTALYWYRQSLGQGLEFLIYFQGNSAPDKSGLPSDRFSAERTGGSVSTLTIQRTQQEDSAVYLCASSLASGSQNEQFFGPGTRLTVL.

This clone was seen only a few times. V usage is TRBV6-5 and J usage is TRBJ1-3; the D is unclear. Looked up from germline, CDR1 is MNHEY and CDR2 is SVGAGI. Trimming cost V 7 bases and J 0 bases, with 7 bases left between them. This CDR3 is 13 amino acids long. The CDR3, as DNA: TGTGCCAGCAAGGAGAGCTCTGGAAACACCATATATTTT. Amino acid sequence: CASKESSGNTIYF.

The chain is built from TRBV7-9 and TRBJ1-4; 10 positions agree with TRBD1. The germline CDR1 and CDR2 sequences are SEHNR and FQNEAQ (reference sequence). Trimming at V came to 6 bases and at J to 0 bases, leaving 10 bases not matched to a gene. The length of the CDR3 is 18 residues. The CDR3: CASRKGQGGKPTNEKLFF. The CDR3 DNA sequence: TGTGCCAGCAGAAAAGGACAGGGGGGAAAACCAACTAATGAAAAACTGTTTTTT.

This clone was seen more than once but under ten times. This chain links TRBV2 with TRBJ1-2; D uncertain. The V gene's germline CDR1 is SNHLY and CDR2 FYNNEI. This CDR3 region has 11 residues. Trimming pared 2 bases from V and 4 bases from J, leaving 2 bases between. CDR3 in amino acids: CASSESYGYTF. The CDR3 nucleotides read TGTGCCAGCAGTGAATCCTATGGCTACACCTTC.

CDR3 nucleotide sequence: TGTGCCAGCAGCACCACTAGCGGGGGAACAAAGACCCAGTACTTC. It encodes CASSTTSGGTKTQYF. V is TRBV7-9 and J is TRBJ2-5, with 11 bases fitting TRBD2. J was trimmed by 6 bases and V by 5 bases; bases with no gene match: 8. CDR3 size: 15 residues. CDR1 SEHNR and CDR2 FQNEAQ come from the germline V gene (reference sequence).

This clone occurred once. The chain has TRBV19 and TRBJ1-3, with TRBD1 matching over 7 bases. The length of the CDR3 is 14 residues. Trimming removed 6 bases from V and 0 bases from J; junction bases left unmatched: 2. Germline V CDR1 and CDR2: LNHDA, SQIVND (reference sequence). The CDR3 sequence is CASRGTASGNTIYF. CDR3 nucleotides: TGTGCCAGTAGAGGGACAGCCTCTGGAAACACCATATATTTT.

There are a few counts of this clone. V gene TRBV2 combines with J gene TRBJ2-7; D is possibly TRBD2 (5 bases). Trimming shortened V by 5 bases and J by 7 bases, and 15 bases separated the two germline ends. CDR1 SNHLY and CDR2 FYNNEI come from the germline V gene. CDR3 size: 13 residues. Written as DNA, the CDR3 is TGTGCCAGCAGTTTGACTCCCTCGGGGGAGCAGTACTTC. It encodes CASSLTPSGEQYF. Filled out from reference TRBV2 and TRBJ2-7, the complete variable domain reads EPEVTQTPSHQVTQMGQEVILRCVPISNHLYFYWYRQILGQKVEFLVSFYNNEISEKSEIFDDQFSVERPDGSNFTLKIRSTKLEDSAMYFCASSLTPSGEQYFGPGTRLTVT.

The chain is built from TRBV27 and TRBJ1-4; no definite D call. The CDR3 loop spans 13 amino acids. V was pared by 5 bases and J by 6 bases, with 10 bases between. Germline V CDR1 and CDR2: MNHEY, SMNVEV (reference sequence). The CDR3, as DNA: TGTGCCAGCAGTAGACCAGGACATGAAAAACTGTTTTTT. Translating gives CASSRPGHEKLFF.

The V gene is TRBV6-5, the J gene TRBJ2-3, with D hard to call. V was clipped by 6 bases and J by 6 bases, with 13 bases between them. This CDR3 comprises 13 residues. Germline assignment: CDR1 MNHEY and CDR2 SVGAGI. The CDR3 is CASSHSELDTQYF. As DNA, the CDR3 is TGTGCCAGCAGCCACAGTGAGTTGGATACGCAGTATTTT.

The chain links TRBV7-8 to TRBJ2-1, with 9 positions matching TRBD2. CDR3 size: 18 residues. Losses at the gene ends were 2 bases for V and 5 bases for J; bases not matched to a gene: 13. CDR1 and CDR2 (germline): SGHVS, FQNEAQ. CDR3 sequence (DNA): TGTGCCAGCAGCTTACGGTCGCTAGCGGGATGGGGAAACAATGAGCAGTTCTTC. Protein sequence: CASSLRSLAGWGNNEQFF.

This chain links TRBV10-1 with TRBJ1-1; D is undetermined. The CDR3 is 14 residues long. Germline values: CDR1 WNHNN, CDR2 SYGVQD (reference sequence). V was trimmed by 2 bases and J by 0 bases, leaving 7 bases between them. CDR3 residues: CASSEGQVNTEAFF. CDR3 sequence (DNA): TGCGCCAGCAGTGAGGGCCAGGTGAACACTGAAGCTTTCTTT.

The CDR3 sequence is CAWNPGQGHSGNTIYF. Here the CDR3 DNA reads TGTGCCTGGAACCCGGGACAGGGCCACTCTGGAAACACCATATATTTT. The chain recombines TRBV30 with TRBJ1-3; 9 nucleotides line up with TRBD1. The CDR3 loop spans 16 amino acids. The germline CDR1 and CDR2 sequences are GTSNPN and SVGIG (reference sequence). The trim removed 4 bases at V and 0 bases at J, leaving 7 bases unmatched.

The chain uses TRBV6-1 and TRBJ1-5; D unclear. CDR1 and CDR2 (germline): MNHNS, SASEGT. V was shortened by 0 bases and J by 0 bases, with 9 bases between the two germline ends. This CDR3 comprises 16 residues. CDR3 sequence reads: CASSEAQSYSNQPQHF. For the CDR3, the DNA is TGTGCCAGCAGTGAAGCACAGTCATATAGCAATCAGCCCCAGCATTTT.

This clone was seen more than once but under ten times. The CDR3 DNA reads TGTGCCAGCAGCCAAGATCGTCTCTCTGGAAACACCATATATTTT. It codes for CASSQDRLSGNTIYF. The rearrangement links TRBV14 to TRBJ1-3; the D is unclear. The CDR3 loop spans 15 amino acids. V dropped 0 bases and J dropped 0 bases, with 6 bases sitting between them. The V gene's germline CDR1 is SGHDN and CDR2 FVKESK.

The CDR3 sequence: CASSLKQPYDEGGYTF. The DNA for the CDR3 is TGTGCCAGCAGTTTGAAACAGCCATACGATGAGGGCGGCTACACCTTC. The chain employs TRBV6-5 and TRBJ1-2; D remains unclear. The V gene's germline CDR1 is MNHEY and CDR2 SVGAGI. Trimming stripped 4 bases from V and 8 bases from J, with 23 bases between. This CDR3 has 16 residues.

This rearrangement joins TRBV28 to TRBJ1-2, with D possibly being TRBD1 (6 bases). This CDR3 comprises 15 residues. From germline, CDR1 is MDHEN and CDR2 SYDVKM. Between the trimmed V and J ends, which lost 9 bases and 4 bases, there was a span of 21 bases. The CDR3 region is CASSAGGAVGYGYTF. CDR3 nucleotide sequence: TGTGCCAGTTCGGCCGGGGGGGCTGTCGGCTATGGCTACACCTTC.

CDR3 DNA sequence: TGCGCCAGCAGCGCTAGCGGGGGGCCACTGAGCTCCTACAATGAGCAGTTCTTC. This gives the protein CASSASGGPLSSYNEQFF. The chain couples TRBV5-1 to TRBJ2-1; 11 nucleotides align to TRBD2. V was clipped by 4 bases and J by 0 bases; unmatched bases: 9. The length of the CDR3 is 18 residues. Per the germline V gene, CDR1 is SGHRS and CDR2 is YFSETQ.

This rearrangement joins TRBV2 to TRBJ2-7, with a tentative D call TRBD2 (7 bases). This CDR3 spans 14 amino acids. CDR1 and CDR2 from the germline V gene are SNHLY and FYNNEI. The V gene lost 7 bases and the J gene lost 1 base, with 14 bases spanning the gap. CDR3 amino acids: CASIGGAASYEQYF. CDR3 sequence (DNA): TGTGCCAGCATTGGGGGGGCTGCGTCCTACGAGCAGTACTTC. The variable domain in full, with the rest retrieved from reference TRBV2 and TRBJ2-7, is EPEVTQTPSHQVTQMGQEVILRCVPISNHLYFYWYRQILGQKVEFLVSFYNNEISEKSEIFDDQFSVERPDGSNFTLKIRSTKLEDSAMYFCASIGGAASYEQYFGPGTRLTVT.

The chain carries TRBV5-1 and TRBJ2-1, with 13 bases fitting TRBD2. The J segment lost 5 bases and the V segment lost 1 base, leaving 3 bases of the junction unmatched. This CDR3 region has 16 residues. Germline V lookup: CDR1 SGHRS, CDR2 YFSETQ. The DNA for the CDR3 is TGCGCCAGCAGCTTGTGGGGACTAGCGGGAAACAATGAGCAGTTCTTC. It is translated as CASSLWGLAGNNEQFF.